This entry features one T cell receptor (beta chain) sequence. Its matching antigen is unknown. Each CDR3 protein gets one entry in TCRdb, which reprocessed the 5' RACE reads and gives no DNA. Its table lists hundreds of thousands of distinct CDR3 sequences. These data are taken from a study of T cells expressing NK-cell markers. Broader study findings: These clonotypes, the leaders elsewhere, also led the CD3+CD56-NKG2C+ fraction in four donors.

Sequenced sample: blood T cells: a sorted CD56 or NKG2C T cell subset, CD4+ or CD8+ T cells, or bulk PBMC T cells (not recorded which). The source of this sequence is a woman between 18 and 69 years old in good health.

The CDR3 reads CASSPSGGLYGYTF. The rearrangement links TRBV6-5 to TRBJ1-2; without DNA, the TCRdb call of TRBD1 cannot be checked. Germline V gene data show CDR1 as MNHEY and CDR2 as SVGAGI. The CDR3 spans 14 residues.